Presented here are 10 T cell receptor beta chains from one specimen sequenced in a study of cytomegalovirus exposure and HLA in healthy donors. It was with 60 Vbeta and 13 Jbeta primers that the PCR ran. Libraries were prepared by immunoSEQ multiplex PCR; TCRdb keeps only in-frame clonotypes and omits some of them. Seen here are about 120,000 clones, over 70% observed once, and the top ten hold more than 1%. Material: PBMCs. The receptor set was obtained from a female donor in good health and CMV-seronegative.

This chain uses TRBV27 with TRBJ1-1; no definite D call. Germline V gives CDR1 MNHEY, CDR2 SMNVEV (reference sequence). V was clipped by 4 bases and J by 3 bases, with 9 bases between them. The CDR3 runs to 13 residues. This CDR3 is CASSSYRYTEAFF. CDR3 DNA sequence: TGTGCCAGCAGTTCCTACCGATACACTGAAGCTTTCTTT.

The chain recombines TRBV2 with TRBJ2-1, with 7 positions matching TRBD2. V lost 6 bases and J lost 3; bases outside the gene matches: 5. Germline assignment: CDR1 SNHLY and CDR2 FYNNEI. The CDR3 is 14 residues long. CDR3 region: CASRISGVYNEQFF. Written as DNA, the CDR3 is TGTGCCAGCAGAATCAGCGGGGTCTACAATGAGCAGTTCTTC.

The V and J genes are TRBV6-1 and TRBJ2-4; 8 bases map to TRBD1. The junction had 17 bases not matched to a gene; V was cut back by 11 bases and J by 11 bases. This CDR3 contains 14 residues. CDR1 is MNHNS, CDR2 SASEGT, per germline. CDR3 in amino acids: CAGGGQGALSFQYF. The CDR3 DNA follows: TGTGCCGGGGGCGGGCAGGGGGCCCTAAGCTTTCAGTACTTC.

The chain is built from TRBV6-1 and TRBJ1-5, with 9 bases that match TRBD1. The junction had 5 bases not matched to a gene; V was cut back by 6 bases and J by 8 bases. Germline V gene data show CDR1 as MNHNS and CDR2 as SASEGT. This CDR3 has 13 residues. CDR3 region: CASSRDRDEPQHF. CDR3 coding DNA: TGTGCCAGCAGCCGGGACAGGGATGAGCCCCAGCATTTT.

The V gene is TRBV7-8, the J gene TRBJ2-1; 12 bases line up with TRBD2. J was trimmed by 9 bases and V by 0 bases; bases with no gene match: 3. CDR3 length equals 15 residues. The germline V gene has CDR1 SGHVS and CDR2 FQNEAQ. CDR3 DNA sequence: TGTGCCAGCAGCTTAGCAGCGGGACTAGCGGGTGAGCAGTTCTTC. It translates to CASSLAAGLAGEQFF.

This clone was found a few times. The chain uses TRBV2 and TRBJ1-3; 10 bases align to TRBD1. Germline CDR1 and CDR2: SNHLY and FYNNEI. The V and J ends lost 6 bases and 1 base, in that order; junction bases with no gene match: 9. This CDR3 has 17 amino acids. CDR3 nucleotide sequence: TGTGCCAGCAGGGGGGACAGGGGAATTGGTTCTGGAAACACCATATATTTT. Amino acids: CASRGDRGIGSGNTIYF.

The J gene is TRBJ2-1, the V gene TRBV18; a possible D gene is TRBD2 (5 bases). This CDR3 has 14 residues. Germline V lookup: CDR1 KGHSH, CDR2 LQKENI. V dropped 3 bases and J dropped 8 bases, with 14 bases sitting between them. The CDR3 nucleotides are TGTGCCAGCTCACCCACAAGCGGCCTCGATGAGCAGTTCTTC. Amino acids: CASSPTSGLDEQFF.

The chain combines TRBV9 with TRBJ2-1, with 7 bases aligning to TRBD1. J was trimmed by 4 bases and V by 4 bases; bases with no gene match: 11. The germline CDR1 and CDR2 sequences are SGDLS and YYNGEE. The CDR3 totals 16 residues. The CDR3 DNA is TGTGCCAGCAGCCCGGGGACAGCGGCCAGTTACAATGAGCAGTTCTTC. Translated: CASSPGTAASYNEQFF.

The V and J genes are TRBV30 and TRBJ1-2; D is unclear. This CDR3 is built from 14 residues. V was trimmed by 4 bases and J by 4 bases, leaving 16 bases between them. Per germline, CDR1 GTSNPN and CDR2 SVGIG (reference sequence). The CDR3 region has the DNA TGTGCCTGGATTGACCTATCTAGAATCTATGGCTACACCTTC. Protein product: CAWIDLSRIYGYTF.

CDR3 loop: CASSFLGDNYEQYF. The CDR3 DNA sequence: TGTGCCAGCAGTTTTTTAGGGGACAACTACGAGCAGTACTTC. The chain links TRBV6-1 to TRBJ2-7; D may be TRBD1 (6 bases). Trimming pared 5 bases from V and 3 bases from J, leaving 14 bases between. The CDR3 covers 14 residues. Germline values: CDR1 MNHNS, CDR2 SASEGT.